This T cell receptor beta chain was found in a study of T cells expressing NK-cell markers. Study information: Sequenced donors, eight in total, included seven who were HCMV-seropositive and one who was seronegative.

TCRdb re-analyzed the 5' RACE reads; it lists each CDR3 protein once, without DNA. Its table records more than 250,000 distinct CDR3 sequences. The CDR3 has 12 amino acids. Germline CDR1 is DFQATT and CDR2 is SNEGSKA (reference sequence). The sample was blood T cells: a sorted CD56 or NKG2C T cell subset, CD4+ or CD8+ T cells, or bulk PBMC T cells (not recorded which). This TCR came from a man between 18 and 35 years old in good health. This chain joins TRBV20-1 and TRBJ1-1. The CDR3: CRVGSPNTEAFF.